The rows below give T cell receptor beta chains drawn from one sample of a study of T cell responses to AZD1222 COVID-19 vaccine. Profiling relied on immunoSEQ multiplex PCR, and the TCRdb table lists in-frame clones only, not all of them. The top ten clones hold 4.1% of a sample with 120,000 to 150,000 clones, about 81% of them seen once. Sequencing was performed on peripheral blood, taken on day 0 of MenACWY control vaccination. Every receptor here comes from an adult in good health. Each CDR3 is given with its conserved first and last residue. A D gene is named only where the DNA matches it firmly. A row's size may be missing; if present it is once, few, many or a size class.

clone size	V gene	J gene	D gene	CDR3 protein	CDR3 DNA
-	TRBV20-1	TRBJ1-3	-	CSASADSGNTIYF	TGCAGTGCTAGTGCAGACTCTGGAAACACCATATATTTT
few	TRBV11-2	TRBJ2-5	-	CASSLANIDRETQYF	TGTGCCAGCAGCTTAGCTAACATAGATAGGGAGACCCAGTACTTC
-	TRBV10-3	TRBJ1-2	TRBD1	CAISPPGQGYYGYTF	TGTGCCATCAGCCCCCCGGGACAGGGGTACTATGGCTACACCTTC
-	TRBV7-8	TRBJ2-3	-	CASSLGIGDTQYF	TGTGCCAGCAGCTTAGGTATAGGGGATACGCAGTATTTT
-	TRBV9	TRBJ2-1	-	CASSAPGPLSYNEQFF	TGTGCCAGCAGCGCTCCGGGACCACTCTCCTACAATGAGCAGTTCTTC
-	TRBV13	TRBJ2-5	TRBD2	CASSPWTSGEITGETQYF	TGTGCCAGCAGCCCCTGGACTAGCGGGGAGATTACGGGGGAGACCCAGTACTTC
-	TRBV5-1	TRBJ2-2	TRBD1	CASSLRDRVNTGELFF	TGCGCCAGCAGCTTACGTGACAGGGTTAACACCGGGGAGCTGTTTTTT
-	TRBV12-3/TRBV12-4	TRBJ1-6	-	CASSYDRDSPLHF	TGTGCCAGCAGTTACGACAGAGATTCACCCCTCCACTTT
-	TRBV7-6	TRBJ2-5	TRBD2	CASSETTGLHGRNF	TGTGCCAGCTCCGAGACGACGGGACTACATGGGCGGAACTTC
few	TRBV21-1	TRBJ1-2	-	CASPIWGYTF	TGTGCCAGCCCCATTTGGGGCTACACCTTC
-	TRBV11-3	TRBJ2-2	TRBD1	CASSARTGDTGELFF	TGTGCCAGCAGCGCCCGGACAGGGGACACCGGGGAGCTGTTTTTT
-	TRBV5-1	TRBJ2-2	TRBD2	CASSPLLAGGPNTGELFF	TGCGCCAGCAGCCCCCTACTAGCGGGGGGGCCGAACACCGGGGAGCTGTTTTTT
-	TRBV7-9	TRBJ2-5	TRBD2	CASSLWLAGVETQYF	TGTGCCAGCAGCTTATGGCTAGCGGGGGTTGAGACCCAGTACTTC
-	TRBV7-6	TRBJ1-2	-	CASSPDISYGYTF	TGTGCCAGCAGCCCGGACATATCCTATGGCTACACCTTC
-	TRBV7-8	TRBJ1-2	-	CASSLETNYGYTF	TGTGCCAGCAGCTTGGAGACCAACTATGGCTACACCTTC
-	TRBV5-5	TRBJ2-2	-	CASSLGQVNTGELFF	TGTGCCAGCAGCTTGGGACAGGTGAACACCGGGGAGCTGTTTTTT
-	TRBV10-3	TRBJ2-1	-	CAISVDGIDEQFF	TGTGCCATCAGCGTAGATGGAATCGATGAGCAGTTCTTC
-	TRBV5-5	TRBJ1-1	-	CASSLWGANMNTEAFF	TGTGCCAGCAGCTTGTGGGGGGCCAATATGAACACTGAAGCTTTCTTT